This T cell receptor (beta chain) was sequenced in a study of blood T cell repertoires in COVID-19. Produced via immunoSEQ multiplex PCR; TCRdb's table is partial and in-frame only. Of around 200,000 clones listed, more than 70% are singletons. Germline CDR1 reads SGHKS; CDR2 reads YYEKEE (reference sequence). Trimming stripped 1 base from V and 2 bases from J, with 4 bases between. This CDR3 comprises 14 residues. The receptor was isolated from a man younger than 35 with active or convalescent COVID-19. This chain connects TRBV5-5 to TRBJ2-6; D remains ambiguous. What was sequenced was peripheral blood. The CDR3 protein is CASSLQAGANVLTF. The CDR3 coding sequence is TGTGCCAGCAGCTTGCAGGCTGGGGCCAACGTCCTGACTTTC.